This T cell receptor beta chain was retrieved from a study of blood T cell repertoires in COVID-19. Trimming took 4 bases from V and 4 from J, leaving 16 bases between them. The germline gives CDR1 MNHEY, CDR2 SVGAGI. This CDR3 contains 15 residues. The assay was immunoSEQ multiplex PCR, and TCRdb's table has in-frame clones only and misses some. The data hold fewer than 130,000 clones, with around 83% observed a single time. Sequencing was done on a sample of peripheral blood. The chain carries TRBV6-5 and TRBJ1-1; a weak D match, TRBD1 (6 bases). The clonotype was recovered from a human donor in a cohort sampled during active COVID-19. The CDR3 sequence: CASSFSWEGGTEAFF. DNA of the CDR3: TGTGCCAGCAGTTTTTCTTGGGAGGGGGGCACTGAAGCTTTCTTT.